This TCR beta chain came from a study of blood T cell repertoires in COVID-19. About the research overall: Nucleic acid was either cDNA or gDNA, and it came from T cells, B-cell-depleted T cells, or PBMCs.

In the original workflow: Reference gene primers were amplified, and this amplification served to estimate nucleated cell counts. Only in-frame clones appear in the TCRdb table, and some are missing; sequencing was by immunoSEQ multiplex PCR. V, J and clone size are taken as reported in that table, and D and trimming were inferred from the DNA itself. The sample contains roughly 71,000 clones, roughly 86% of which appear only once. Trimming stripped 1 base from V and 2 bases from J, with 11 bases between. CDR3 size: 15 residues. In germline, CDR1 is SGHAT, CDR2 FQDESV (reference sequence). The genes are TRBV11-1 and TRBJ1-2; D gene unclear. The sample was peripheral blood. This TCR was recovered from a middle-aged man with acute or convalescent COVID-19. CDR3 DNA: TGTGCCAGCAGCTTAGTGTCAGGAGGCAACTATGGCTACACCTTC. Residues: CASSLVSGGNYGYTF.